This TCR beta chain derives from a study of T cell repertoires in cytomegalovirus infection. MiXCR was run by TCRdb on the reads, yielding one entry per CDR3 protein. The profile covers around 430,000 distinct CDR3 sequences, with 40% to 50% appearing a single time and around 45% taken by the ten largest. The ends lost 6 bases at V and 6 bases at J; junction bases unmatched: 5. CDR3 size: 16 residues. To note about this clonotype: Its antigen is currently unknown.

The chain recombines TRBV12-3 or TRBV12-4 with TRBJ2-2; TRBD2 agrees at 15 bases. The specimen comprised cultured PBMCs, sampled from culture after CMV antigen stimulation. The TCR was taken from a human donor in good health (CMV status not recorded). Some clones in this sample may be carry-over from other donors' samples. CDR3 nucleotide sequence: TGTGCCAGCAGCCCCCGGACTAGCGGGGGGGCCGGGGAGCTGTTTTTT. It translates to CASSPRTSGGAGELFF.